The rows below give T cell receptor beta chains drawn from one sample of a study of breast tumors, draining lymph nodes, adjacent tissues. TCRdb re-called the multiplex PCR reads through MiXCR, storing one row per CDR3 protein. The sample yields approximately 150,000 distinct CDR3 sequences, approximately 33% seen once. Sequencing was carried out using axillary lymph node tissue. The receptors were sampled from a female donor with breast cancer. Some clones in this sample may be carry-over from other donors' samples. Each CDR3 is given with its conserved first and last residue. The D gene is left open where the match is weak. The size field is filled for only some rows; it gives once, few, many or a size class.

>NA|NA|TRBJ1-5|TRBV20-1
TGCAGTGCTAGAGATGAGGGCCTCCAGCATTTT
CSARDEGLQHF
>TRBD2|many|TRBJ2-7|TRBV2
TGTGCCAGCAGTGAAATTGGGACTAGCAGCGAGCAGTACTTC
CASSEIGTSSEQYF
>NA|NA|TRBJ1-2|TRBV13
TGTGCCAGCAACCCACAGGGCCATGGCTACACCTTC
CASNPQGHGYTF
>NA|many|TRBJ2-7|TRBV20-1
TGCAGTGCTAGAGCGGGGCAGGGGAATTTCTACGAGCAGTACTTC
CSARAGQGNFYEQYF
>NA|few|TRBJ2-6|TRBV28
TGTGCCAGCACCTTTGGGGGCTCTGGGGCCAACGTCCTGACTTTC
CASTFGGSGANVLTF
>NA|NA|TRBJ1-5|TRBV28
TGTGCCAGCCGACGAAGGGTCGGTCAGCCCCAGCATTTT
CASRRRVGQPQHF
>NA|many|TRBJ2-7|TRBV7-6
TGTGCCAGCAGCTTAGCGCCCGGGAAGTCCTACGAGCAGTACTTC
CASSLAPGKSYEQYF
>TRBD2|few|TRBJ2-1|TRBV20-1
TGCAGTGCTAGGGGACAGCGGGAGGACACTGAGCAGTTCTTC
CSARGQREDTEQFF
>NA|many|TRBJ2-4|TRBV20-1
TGCAGTGCTAGCCCCACCTACAGGGTGCAATCGTATATCGACATTCAGTACTTC
CSASPTYRVQSYIDIQYF
>TRBD2|many|TRBJ2-5|TRBV11-2
TGTGCCAGCAGCCTAGAATCTAGCGGGGGTCGAGAGACCCAGTACTTC
CASSLESSGGRETQYF
>NA|NA|TRBJ1-6|TRBV7-2
TGTGCCAGCAGCCGGAAATCTCAGGGCGGTAATTTCCCCCTCCACTTT
CASSRKSQGGNFPLHF
>TRBD2|NA|TRBJ2-1|TRBV27
TGTGCCAGTCGGCGGGGGGTCTCCTACAATGAGCAGTTCTTC
CASRRGVSYNEQFF
>NA|many|TRBJ1-2|TRBV5-1
TGCGCCAGCAGCTTCGGGACGGCCCCGGGGGGCTACACCTTC
CASSFGTAPGGYTF
>NA|many|TRBJ2-2|TRBV19
TGTGCCAGTAGTATATTAGGTGGCGGGGAGCTGTTTTTT
CASSILGGGELFF
>NA|NA|TRBJ2-7|TRBV5-1
TGCGCCAGCAGCTTGGCCAGCAGCCAAGACCCCCTGTTAGACGAGCAGTACTTC
CASSLASSQDPLLDEQYF
>NA|many|TRBJ2-3|TRBV7-9
TGTGCCAGCAGCTTAGAAGTTAGTTGGGGCACAGATACGCAGTATTTT
CASSLEVSWGTDTQYF
>TRBD2|many|TRBJ2-1|TRBV6-6
TGTGCCAGCAGTAATGGACTAGCGGGAGGGGATGAGCAGTTCTTC
CASSNGLAGGDEQFF
>NA|NA|TRBJ1-4|TRBV5-1
TGCGCCAGCAGCTTGGAGTGGCTAGCGGGAGAAAAACTGTTTTTT
CASSLEWLAGEKLFF
>NA|NA|TRBJ2-1|TRBV9
TGTGCCAGCAGCGTTAGGAGGCAGGGAAGTTTCAATGAGCAGTTCTTC
CASSVRRQGSFNEQFF
>NA|NA|TRBJ2-3|TRBV2
TGTGCTGTACGGTACGGGGACAAAGACACAGATACGCAGTATTTT
CAVRYGDKDTDTQYF
>NA|NA|TRBJ1-6|TRBV7-3
TGTGCCAGCAGCCTTGGTCAGGGAGATTCACCCCTCCACTTT
CASSLGQGDSPLHF
>TRBD1|many|TRBJ2-5|TRBV4-1
TGCGCCAGCAGCCATCAGGGGGACCAAGAGACCCAGTACTTC
CASSHQGDQETQYF
>NA|many|TRBJ2-6|TRBV12-3/TRBV12-4
TGTGCCAGCAGTCTACCGGGGGGGGCCAACGTCCTGACTTTC
CASSLPGGANVLTF
>TRBD1|many|TRBJ2-7|TRBV3-1
TGTGCCAGCAGCCCGGACAGGCTCTACGAGCAGTACTTC
CASSPDRLYEQYF
>NA|many|TRBJ2-1|TRBV5-1
TGCGCCAGCAGCTTGCTACAGTCTAGCGATGAGCAGTTCTTC
CASSLLQSSDEQFF
>NA|many|TRBJ1-2|TRBV18
TGTGCCAGCTCACCAGGGGGTGTCTATGGCTACACCTTC
CASSPGGVYGYTF
>NA|many|TRBJ2-6|TRBV27
TGTGCCAGCAGAGGAGGGGGAGCCGGGGCCAACGTCCTGACTTTC
CASRGGGAGANVLTF
>NA|many|TRBJ1-6|TRBV19
TGTGCCAGTAACCCGGGTGGGAATTCACCCCTCCACTTT
CASNPGGNSPLHF
>TRBD1|many|TRBJ1-6|TRBV7-6
TGTGCCAGCAGCCCCAGGACAGGGGAGGATAATTCACCCCTCCACTTT
CASSPRTGEDNSPLHF
>NA|few|TRBJ2-1|TRBV6-2/TRBV6-3
TGTGCCAGCAGTTACGGAGGGTCCTCCTACAATGAGCAGTTCTTC
CASSYGGSSYNEQFF
>TRBD1|NA|TRBJ2-2|TRBV28
TGTGCCAGCAGTTTAAGAATTTTCTTGGGACAGGGGAACACCGGGGAGCTGTTTTTT
CASSLRIFLGQGNTGELFF
>TRBD1|once|TRBJ1-4|TRBV2
TGTGCCAGCAGTGCCAGGGACAGACAAGGGGAAAAACTGTTTTTT
CASSARDRQGEKLFF
>NA|NA|TRBJ2-3|TRBV29-1
TGCAGCGTTCCGGAGGTGGGCGCAGATATGCAGTATTTT
CSVPEVGADMQYF
>NA|many|TRBJ1-5|TRBV9
TGTGCCAGCAGCGTCGATGGGGGTAGCAATCAGCCCCAGCATTTT
CASSVDGGSNQPQHF
>TRBD1|large|TRBJ1-2|TRBV25-1
TGTGCCAGCAGTGACAGGGGGCTATACTATGGCTACACCTTC
CASSDRGLYYGYTF
>TRBD1|many|TRBJ2-3|TRBV6-4
TGTGCCAGCAGTGACTCTCCGGGACAGGGTTCAGATACGCAGTATTTT
CASSDSPGQGSDTQYF
>TRBD2|NA|TRBJ2-7|TRBV28
TGTGCCAGCAGGGGGGGGGGAGAGCAGTACTTC
CASRGGGEQYF
>NA|NA|TRBJ2-7|TRBV6-1
TGTGCCAGCAGTGAACCCGCTAGGGCAGGGGCCTACGAGCAGTACTTC
CASSEPARAGAYEQYF
>NA|few|TRBJ2-6|TRBV28
TGTGCCAGTAGATCGGCCCGTAGGGGACCTGGGGCCAACGTCCTGACTTTC
CASRSARRGPGANVLTF
>TRBD1|many|TRBJ1-4|TRBV7-2
TGTGCCAGCAGCTCATTCCGGGACAGGGGTAGGGAAAAACTGTTTTTT
CASSSFRDRGREKLFF
>TRBD1|NA|TRBJ1-5|TRBV7-9
TGTGCCAGCATCTTAGACACTAGAGCAGGGACAGATACGCAGCATTTT
CASILDTRAGTDTQHF
>NA|NA|TRBJ1-2|TRBV6-5
TGTGCCAGCAGTTACTCTATCGAGGGGACTGAAGGCTACACCTTC
CASSYSIEGTEGYTF
>NA|many|TRBJ2-1|TRBV29-1
TGCAGCGTTGTCCCCGGGGTTGATGAGCAGTTCTTC
CSVVPGVDEQFF
>NA|NA|TRBJ2-2|TRBV5-1
TGCACCAGCGGCCGCGGTCCGAGTGGCGGGGAGCTGTTTTTT
CTSGRGPSGGELFF
>TRBD1|few|TRBJ1-1|TRBV5-6
TGTGCCAGCAGCCCCGGGACAGGTGAAGCTTTCTTT
CASSPGTGEAFF
>NA|few|TRBJ2-7|TRBV20-1
TGCAGTGCTCCTGGGCCCGGCTACGAGCAGTACTTC
CSAPGPGYEQYF
>NA|NA|TRBJ1-3|TRBV6-6
TGTGCCATCAGTCGGACTAGCGGGGGATTCTCTGGAAACACCATATATTTT
CAISRTSGGFSGNTIYF
>NA|NA|TRBJ1-3|TRBV4-1
TGCGCCAGCAGCCAAGGCCTTCGGGGATACACCATACATTTC
CASSQGLRGYTIHF
>TRBD1|many|TRBJ1-5|TRBV20-1
TGCAGTGCTAGACCGGGACAGGGGAGCAATCAGCCCCAGCATTTT
CSARPGQGSNQPQHF
>NA|NA|TRBJ1-6|TRBV6-4
TGTGCCAGCAGTGACTCGATCCGGGAGGCTGGCTCACCCCTCCACTTT
CASSDSIREAGSPLHF
>NA|many|TRBJ1-2|TRBV28
TGTGCCAGCACCCTACACCCAGGGGCAGGCTATGGCTACACCTTC
CASTLHPGAGYGYTF
>TRBD2|many|TRBJ2-1|TRBV7-2
TGTGCCAGCAGCCCCTCGCGGGGGGTATACAATGAGCAGTTCTTC
CASSPSRGVYNEQFF
>TRBD2|NA|TRBJ2-5|TRBV27
TGTGCCAGCAGTTTAGACGGGAGGGTTGGGACCCAGTACTTC
CASSLDGRVGTQYF
>NA|many|TRBJ1-2|TRBV6-5
TGTGCCAGCAGTTACTCGAACCAGGGGCTCTATGGCTACACCTTC
CASSYSNQGLYGYTF
>TRBD2|many|TRBJ2-1|TRBV7-6
TGTGCCAGCAGCTTAAATCAGGGGGGAGCGGGAGGCAACAATGAGCAGTTCTTC
CASSLNQGGAGGNNEQFF
>TRBD1|NA|TRBJ1-2|TRBV7-2
TGTGCCAGCAGCTTAGCTCGACAGGGACAGGGGGCGGGACGTTACACCTTC
CASSLARQGQGAGRYTF
>NA|many|TRBJ2-3|TRBV5-1
TGCGCCAGCAGCTTGGTGCCAGCTCGCACAGATACGCAGTATTTT
CASSLVPARTDTQYF
>NA|many|TRBJ2-3|TRBV20-1
TGCAGTGCTAGTTCCCCCCGGGCGGCTAGCGTGCTTCAGTTGTTT
CSASSPRAASVLQLF
>NA|many|TRBJ2-3|TRBV20-1
TGCAGTGCTCCCTCCGCCCAGGACGTAACAGATACGCAGTATTTT
CSAPSAQDVTDTQYF